A selection of T cell receptor beta chains follows, all from one sample in a study of identical twins. One entry per CDR3 protein results from TCRdb running MiXCR on the 5' RACE reads. This table has hundreds of thousands of distinct CDR3 sequences, 18% appearing once. The same specimen was also included in a second study, on T cells expressing NK-cell markers.

The sample consisted of PBMCs. The receptor source for this set is a woman under 30 in good health. CDR3s include the opening cysteine and the closing phenylalanine or tryptophan. The D gene is left open where the match is weak. The listing skips clone size in some rows; elsewhere it reads once, few, many or a size class.

TRBV6-2/TRBV6-3	many	TRBJ1-3	-	CASSYSLGPGTHNSGNTIYF	TGTGCCAGCAGTTACTCGCTCGGACCCGGGACCCATAACTCTGGAAACACCATATATTTT
TRBV20-1	-	TRBJ2-1	TRBD2	CSGRLAGAALNEQFF	TGCAGTGGAAGATTAGCGGGGGCGGCCTTGAATGAGCAGTTCTTC
TRBV3-1	-	TRBJ1-1	TRBD1	CASSYRQGIIPHQAFF	TGTGCCAGCAGCTATAGACAGGGTATCATTCCCCATCAAGCTTTCTTT
TRBV20-1	-	TRBJ2-1	-	CSARSGRWEQFF	TGCAGTGCTAGATCGGGGAGGTGGGAGCAGTTCTTC
TRBV20-1	-	TRBJ2-5	-	CSAGALSQTQYF	TGCAGTGCTGGGGCCCTATCTCAGACCCAGTACTTC
TRBV3-1	-	TRBJ2-5	TRBD1	CASRKRQGRQETQYF	TGTGCCAGCAGAAAACGACAGGGGCGGCAAGAGACCCAGTACTTC
TRBV15	few	TRBJ2-1	-	CATSRDRPGTYNEQFF	TGTGCCACCAGCAGAGATCGGCCAGGAACCTACAATGAGCAGTTCTTC
TRBV10-3	few	TRBJ2-2	-	CALSHDPSNTGELFF	TGTGCCTTAAGTCACGACCCATCGAACACCGGGGAGCTGTTTTTT
TRBV7-2	many	TRBJ2-6	-	CASSLALRVGGANVLTF	TGTGCCAGCAGCTTAGCGCTGCGAGTAGGTGGGGCCAACGTCCTGACTTTC
TRBV14	few	TRBJ2-1	-	CASSQDEDPEQFF	TGTGCCAGCAGCCAAGATGAGGATCCTGAGCAGTTCTTC
TRBV15	-	TRBJ2-7	TRBD2	CATSPRIAGVYEQYF	TGTGCCACCAGCCCCCGTATAGCGGGAGTCTACGAGCAGTACTTC
TRBV29-1	few	TRBJ1-2	-	CSAGDTSYGYTF	TGCAGCGCCGGGGACACTTCATATGGCTACACCTTC
TRBV14	-	TRBJ2-1	-	CASSRAAPWVASYNEQFF	TGTGCCAGCAGCCGCGCTGCCCCCTGGGTAGCGTCCTACAATGAGCAGTTCTTC
TRBV6-5	few	TRBJ1-1	-	CASSYSPLGNTEAFF	TGTGCCAGCAGTTATTCCCCCCTGGGGAACACTGAAGCTTTCTTT
TRBV27	-	TRBJ2-2	TRBD2	CASSRGGPGELFF	TGTGCCAGCAGTCGCGGGGGACCCGGGGAGCTGTTTTTT
TRBV7-9	-	TRBJ2-7	-	CASSPGGGGFHEQYF	TGTGCCAGCAGCCCCGGGGGAGGGGGATTCCACGAGCAGTACTTC
TRBV5-6	few	TRBJ1-5	TRBD1	CASSGRGGQPQHF	TGTGCCAGCAGCGGCAGGGGGGGACAGCCCCAGCATTTT
TRBV7-2	-	TRBJ2-5	TRBD1	CASSFRTGLGQETQYF	TGTGCCAGCAGCTTTCGGACAGGGTTGGGGCAAGAGACCCAGTACTTC
TRBV6-1	-	TRBJ2-1	-	CASSRLPTGSDNEQFF	TGTGCCAGCAGTCGGCTCCCGACCGGTTCCGACAATGAGCAGTTCTTC
TRBV5-1	many	TRBJ2-3	TRBD2	CASSPRTSGTDTQYF	TGCGCCAGCAGCCCACGGACTAGCGGAACAGATACGCAGTATTTT
TRBV6-1	-	TRBJ2-7	-	CASSTGLRYYEQYF	TGTGCCAGCAGTACGGGACTTAGGTACTACGAGCAGTACTTC
TRBV29-1	-	TRBJ2-7	-	CSVGARYSSYEQYF	TGCAGCGTGGGGGCGAGGTACAGCTCCTACGAGCAGTACTTC
TRBV25-1	-	TRBJ1-2	-	CASSDPGSSNYGYTF	TGTGCCAGCAGTGATCCCGGATCCTCCAACTATGGCTACACCTTC
TRBV7-2	-	TRBJ2-7	TRBD2	CASSLMASGRAGEQYF	TGTGCCAGCAGCTTAATGGCTAGCGGGAGGGCCGGCGAGCAGTACTTC
TRBV5-1	-	TRBJ2-5	-	CASSLRTADQETQYF	TGCGCCAGCAGCCTTCGGACTGCCGACCAAGAGACCCAGTACTTC
TRBV12-3/TRBV12-4	many	TRBJ2-5	-	CASSFGVKETQYF	TGTGCCAGCAGTTTCGGGGTGAAAGAGACCCAGTACTTC
TRBV27	-	TRBJ1-1	TRBD1	CASSPDRVDTEAFF	TGTGCCAGCAGCCCGGACAGGGTGGACACTGAAGCTTTCTTT
TRBV12-3/TRBV12-4	many	TRBJ1-3	TRBD1	CASSVLGQGYRNTIYF	TGTGCCAGCAGTGTGCTGGGACAGGGGTATCGAAACACCATATATTTT
TRBV5-1	-	TRBJ1-1	-	CASSADGDFTEAFF	TGCGCCAGCAGCGCAGACGGGGATTTCACTGAAGCTTTCTTT
TRBV20-1	-	TRBJ2-5	-	CSARISRVGETQYF	TGCAGTGCTAGAATATCCAGGGTGGGAGAGACCCAGTACTTC
TRBV10-3	-	TRBJ2-3	TRBD2	CAISSTSGSAYF	TGTGCCATCAGCTCAACTAGCGGGTCCGCCTATTTT
TRBV7-9	few	TRBJ2-3	-	CASSTPKNTQYF	TGTGCCAGCAGCACCCCTAAAAATACGCAGTATTTT
TRBV7-6	-	TRBJ2-1	-	CASSLEIAGRTYNEQFF	TGTGCCAGCAGCTTAGAAATCGCAGGGCGCACCTACAATGAGCAGTTCTTC
TRBV12-3/TRBV12-4	many	TRBJ2-1	-	CASSLMASEQFF	TGTGCCAGCAGTTTAATGGCGAGTGAGCAGTTCTTC
TRBV24-1	many	TRBJ2-1	-	CATSDPNHNDEQFF	TGTGCCACCAGTGATCCGAACCATAACGATGAGCAGTTCTTC
TRBV6-5	-	TRBJ2-3	TRBD2	CASSYIAGASTDTQYF	TGTGCCAGCAGTTATATAGCGGGGGCCTCCACAGATACGCAGTATTTT
TRBV3-1	few	TRBJ1-1	TRBD1	CASSQVGGTGHWNTEAFF	TGTGCCAGCAGCCAAGTCGGAGGGACAGGCCACTGGAACACTGAAGCTTTCTTT
TRBV6-1	few	TRBJ1-2	-	CASSPLGAGIVYGYTF	TGTGCCAGCAGCCCACTAGGGGCAGGGATCGTTTATGGCTACACCTTC
TRBV24-1	few	TRBJ2-1	TRBD2	CATSVAGVGGEQFF	TGTGCCACCAGTGTAGCGGGAGTGGGAGGAGAGCAGTTCTTC
TRBV6-1	-	TRBJ1-2	-	CASSKGISNYGYTF	TGTGCCAGCAGCAAGGGGATAAGTAACTATGGCTACACCTTC